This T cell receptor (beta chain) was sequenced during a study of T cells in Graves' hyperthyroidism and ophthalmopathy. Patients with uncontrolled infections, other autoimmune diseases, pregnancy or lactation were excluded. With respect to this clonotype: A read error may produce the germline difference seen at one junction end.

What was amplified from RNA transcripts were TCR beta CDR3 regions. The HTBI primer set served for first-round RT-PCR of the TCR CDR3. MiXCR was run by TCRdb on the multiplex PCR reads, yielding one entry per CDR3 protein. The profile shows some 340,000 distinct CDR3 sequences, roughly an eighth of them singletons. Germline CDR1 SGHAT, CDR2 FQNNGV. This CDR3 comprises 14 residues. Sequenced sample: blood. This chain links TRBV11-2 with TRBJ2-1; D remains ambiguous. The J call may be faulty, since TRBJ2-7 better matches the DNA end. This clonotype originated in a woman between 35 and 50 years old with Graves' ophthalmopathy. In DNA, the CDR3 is TGCGCCAGCAGCCCGTCCTGGTCCTACAATGAGCAGTACTTC. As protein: CASSPSWSYNEQYF.